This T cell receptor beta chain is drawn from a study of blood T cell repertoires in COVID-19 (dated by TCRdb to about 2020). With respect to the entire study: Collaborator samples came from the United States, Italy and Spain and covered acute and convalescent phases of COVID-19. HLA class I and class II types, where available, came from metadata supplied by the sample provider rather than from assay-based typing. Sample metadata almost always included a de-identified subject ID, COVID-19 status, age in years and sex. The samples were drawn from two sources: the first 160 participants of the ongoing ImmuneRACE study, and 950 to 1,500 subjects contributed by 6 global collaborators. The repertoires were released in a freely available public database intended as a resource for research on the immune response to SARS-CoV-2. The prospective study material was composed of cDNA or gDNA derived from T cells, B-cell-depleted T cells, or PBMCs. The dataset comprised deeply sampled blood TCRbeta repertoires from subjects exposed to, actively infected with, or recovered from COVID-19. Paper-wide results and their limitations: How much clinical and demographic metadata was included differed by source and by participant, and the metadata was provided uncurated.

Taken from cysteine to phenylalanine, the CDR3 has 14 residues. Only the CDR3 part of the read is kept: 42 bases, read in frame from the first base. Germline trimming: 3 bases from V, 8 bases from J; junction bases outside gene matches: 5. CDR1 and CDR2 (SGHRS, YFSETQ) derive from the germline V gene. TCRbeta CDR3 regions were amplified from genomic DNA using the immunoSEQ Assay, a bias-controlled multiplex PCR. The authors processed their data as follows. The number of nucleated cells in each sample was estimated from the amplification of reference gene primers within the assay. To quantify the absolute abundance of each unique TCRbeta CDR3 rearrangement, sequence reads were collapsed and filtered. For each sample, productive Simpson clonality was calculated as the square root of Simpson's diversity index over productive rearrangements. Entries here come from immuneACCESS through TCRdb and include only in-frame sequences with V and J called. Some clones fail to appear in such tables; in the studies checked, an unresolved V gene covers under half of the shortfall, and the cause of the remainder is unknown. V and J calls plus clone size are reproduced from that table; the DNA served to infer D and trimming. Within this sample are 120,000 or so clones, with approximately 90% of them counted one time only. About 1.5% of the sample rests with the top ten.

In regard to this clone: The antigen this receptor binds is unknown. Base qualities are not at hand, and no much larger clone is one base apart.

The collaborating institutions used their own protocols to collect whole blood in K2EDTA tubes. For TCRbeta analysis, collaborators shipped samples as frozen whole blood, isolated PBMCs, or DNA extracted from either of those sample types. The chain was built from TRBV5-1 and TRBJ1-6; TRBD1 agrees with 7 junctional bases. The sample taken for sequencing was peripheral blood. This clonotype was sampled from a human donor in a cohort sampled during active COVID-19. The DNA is TGCGCCAGCAGCTCAACCACAGGGGATTCACCCCTCCACTTT. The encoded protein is CASSSTTGDSPLHF.